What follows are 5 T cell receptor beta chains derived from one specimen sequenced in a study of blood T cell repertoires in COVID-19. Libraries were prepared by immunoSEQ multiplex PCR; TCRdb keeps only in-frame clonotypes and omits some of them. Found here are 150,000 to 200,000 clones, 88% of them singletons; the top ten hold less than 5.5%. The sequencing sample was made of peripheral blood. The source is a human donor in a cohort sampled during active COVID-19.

The CDR3 coding sequence is TGTGCCACGGAAGACATGAACACTGAAGCTTTCTTT. Residues: CATEDMNTEAFF. The chain couples TRBV10-3 to TRBJ1-1, with D hard to call. CDR1 and CDR2 from the germline V gene are ENHRY and SYGVKD. With 10 bases removed from V and 0 bases from J, the gap between germline ends came to 9 bases. CDR3 length: 12 amino acids.

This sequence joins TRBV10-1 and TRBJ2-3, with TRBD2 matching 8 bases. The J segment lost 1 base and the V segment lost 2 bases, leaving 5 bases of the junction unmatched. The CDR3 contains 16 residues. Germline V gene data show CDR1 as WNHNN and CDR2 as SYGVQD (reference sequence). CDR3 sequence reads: CASSEASGRRTDTQYF. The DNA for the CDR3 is TGCGCCAGCAGTGAGGCGAGCGGGAGACGCACAGATACGCAGTATTTT.

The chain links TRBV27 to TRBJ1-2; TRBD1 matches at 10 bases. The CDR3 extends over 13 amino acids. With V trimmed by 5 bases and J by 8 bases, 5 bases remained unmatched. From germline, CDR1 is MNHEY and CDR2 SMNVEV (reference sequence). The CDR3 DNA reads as TGTGCCAGCAGTCCAGGGACAGGGGAGGGCTACACCTTC. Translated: CASSPGTGEGYTF.

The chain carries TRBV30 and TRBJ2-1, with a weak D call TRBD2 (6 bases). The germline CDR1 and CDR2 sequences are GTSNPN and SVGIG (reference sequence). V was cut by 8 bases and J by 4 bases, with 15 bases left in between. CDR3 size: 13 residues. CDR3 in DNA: TGTGCCGCCGCGGGCGGGGCTTACAATGAGCAGTTCTTC. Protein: CAAAGGAYNEQFF.

The CDR3 coding sequence is TGCGCCAGCAGCAAGGAGGGGATGGGGACTGAAGCTTTCTTT. Residues: CASSKEGMGTEAFF. V is TRBV5-1 and J is TRBJ1-1; D may be TRBD1 (5 bases). The CDR3 has 14 residues. Trimming left V 4 bases short and J 5 bases short, with 15 bases between. CDR1 is SGHRS and CDR2 is YFSETQ in the germline V gene.